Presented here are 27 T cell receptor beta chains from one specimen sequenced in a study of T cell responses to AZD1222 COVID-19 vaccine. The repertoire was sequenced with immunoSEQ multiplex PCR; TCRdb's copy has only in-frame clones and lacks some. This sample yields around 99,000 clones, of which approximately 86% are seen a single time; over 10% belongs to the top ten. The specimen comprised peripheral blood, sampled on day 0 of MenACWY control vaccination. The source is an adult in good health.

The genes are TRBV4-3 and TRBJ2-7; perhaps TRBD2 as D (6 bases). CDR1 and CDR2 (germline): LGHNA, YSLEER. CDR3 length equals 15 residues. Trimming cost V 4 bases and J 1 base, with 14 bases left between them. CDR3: CASSPSVGSSYEQYF. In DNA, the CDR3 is TGCGCCAGCAGCCCTAGCGTGGGTAGTTCCTACGAGCAGTACTTC.

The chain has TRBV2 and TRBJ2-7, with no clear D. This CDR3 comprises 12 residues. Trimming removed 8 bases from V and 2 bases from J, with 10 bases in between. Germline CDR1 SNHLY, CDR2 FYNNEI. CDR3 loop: CASRPGPYEQYF. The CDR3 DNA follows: TGTGCCAGCCGTCCAGGACCCTACGAGCAGTACTTC. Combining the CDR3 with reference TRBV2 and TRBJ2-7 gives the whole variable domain EPEVTQTPSHQVTQMGQEVILRCVPISNHLYFYWYRQILGQKVEFLVSFYNNEISEKSEIFDDQFSVERPDGSNFTLKIRSTKLEDSAMYFCASRPGPYEQYFGPGTRLTVT.

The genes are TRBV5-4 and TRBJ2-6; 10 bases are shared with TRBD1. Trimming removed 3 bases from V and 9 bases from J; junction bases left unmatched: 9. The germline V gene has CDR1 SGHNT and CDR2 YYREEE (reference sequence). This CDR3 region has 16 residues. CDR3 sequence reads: CASSSPGQGFINVLTF. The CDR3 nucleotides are TGTGCCAGCAGCTCACCGGGACAGGGGTTTATCAACGTCCTGACTTTC.

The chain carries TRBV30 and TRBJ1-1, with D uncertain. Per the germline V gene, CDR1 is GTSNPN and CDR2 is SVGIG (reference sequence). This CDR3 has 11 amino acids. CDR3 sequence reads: CGTSRGTEAFF. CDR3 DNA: TGTGGGACCTCCCGAGGAACTGAAGCTTTCTTT.

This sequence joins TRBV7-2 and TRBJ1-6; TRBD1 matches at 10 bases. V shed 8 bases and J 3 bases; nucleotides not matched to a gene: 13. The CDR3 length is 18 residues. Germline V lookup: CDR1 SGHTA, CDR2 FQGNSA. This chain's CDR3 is CASGVGTGAPNYNSPLHF. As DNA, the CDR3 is TGTGCCAGCGGGGTAGGGACAGGGGCCCCGAACTATAATTCACCCCTCCACTTT. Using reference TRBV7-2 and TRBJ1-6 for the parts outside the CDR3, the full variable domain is GAGVSQSPSNKVTEKGKDVELRCDPISGHTALYWYRQSLGQGLEFLIYFQGNSAPDKSGLPSDRFSAERTGGSVSTLTIQRTQQEDSAVYLCASGVGTGAPNYNSPLHFGNGTRLTVT.

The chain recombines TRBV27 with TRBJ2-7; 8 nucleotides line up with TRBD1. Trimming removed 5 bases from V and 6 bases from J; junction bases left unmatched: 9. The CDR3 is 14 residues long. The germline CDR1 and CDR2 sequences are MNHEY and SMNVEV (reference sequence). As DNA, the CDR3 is TGTGCCAGCAGTCCTCGACAGGGGACGGTCGAGCAGTACTTC. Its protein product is CASSPRQGTVEQYF.

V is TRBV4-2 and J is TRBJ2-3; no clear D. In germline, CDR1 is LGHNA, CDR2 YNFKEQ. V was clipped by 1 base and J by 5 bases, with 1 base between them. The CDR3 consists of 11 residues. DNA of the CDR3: TGTGCCAGCAGCCAAGGAGATACGCAGTATTTT. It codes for CASSQGDTQYF.

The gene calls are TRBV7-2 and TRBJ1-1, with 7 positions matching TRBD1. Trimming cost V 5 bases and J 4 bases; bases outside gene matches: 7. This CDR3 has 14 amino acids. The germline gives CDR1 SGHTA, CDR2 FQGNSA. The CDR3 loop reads CASSLNRGSTEAFF. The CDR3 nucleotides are TGTGCCAGCAGCCTAAACAGGGGAAGCACTGAAGCTTTCTTT.

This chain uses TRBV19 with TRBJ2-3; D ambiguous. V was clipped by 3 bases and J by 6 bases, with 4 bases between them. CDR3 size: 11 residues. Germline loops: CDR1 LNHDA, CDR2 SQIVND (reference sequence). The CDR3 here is CASSIYDTQYF. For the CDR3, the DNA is TGTGCCAGTAGTATCTATGATACGCAGTATTTT.

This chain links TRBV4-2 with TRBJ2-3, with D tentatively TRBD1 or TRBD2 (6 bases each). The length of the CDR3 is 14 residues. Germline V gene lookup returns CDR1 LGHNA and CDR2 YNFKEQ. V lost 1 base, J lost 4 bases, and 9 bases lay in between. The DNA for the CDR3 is TGTGCCAGCAGCCAAGGTGGGGGGCCAGATACGCAGTATTTT. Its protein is CASSQGGGPDTQYF.

The CDR3 is CATSRDPGTYEQYF. CDR3 sequence (DNA): TGTGCCACCAGCAGAGATCCGGGGACTTACGAGCAGTACTTC. The chain recombines TRBV15 with TRBJ2-7, with D possibly TRBD2 on 6 matching bases. Deletions cut 0 bases from V and 4 bases from J, with 10 bases between. Germline V gene sequence: CDR1 LNHNV, CDR2 YYDKDF (reference sequence). CDR3 length: 14 amino acids.

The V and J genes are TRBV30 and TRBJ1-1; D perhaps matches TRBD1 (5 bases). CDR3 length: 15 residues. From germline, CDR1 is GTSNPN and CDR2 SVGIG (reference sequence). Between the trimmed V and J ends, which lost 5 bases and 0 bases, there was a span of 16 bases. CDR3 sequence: CAWVSGLDMNTEAFF. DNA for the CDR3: TGTGCCTGGGTCTCAGGGTTAGACATGAACACTGAAGCTTTCTTT.

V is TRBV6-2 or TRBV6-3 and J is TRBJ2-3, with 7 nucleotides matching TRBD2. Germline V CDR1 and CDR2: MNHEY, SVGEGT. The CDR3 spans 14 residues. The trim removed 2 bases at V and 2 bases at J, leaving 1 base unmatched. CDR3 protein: CASSYGRATDTQYF. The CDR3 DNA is TGTGCCAGCAGTTACGGGAGGGCCACAGATACGCAGTATTTT.

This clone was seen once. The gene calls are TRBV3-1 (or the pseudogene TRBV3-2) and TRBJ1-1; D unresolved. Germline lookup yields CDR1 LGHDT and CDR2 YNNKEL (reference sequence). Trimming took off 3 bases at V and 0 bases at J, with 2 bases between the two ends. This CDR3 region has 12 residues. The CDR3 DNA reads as TGTGCCAGCAGCCAGATGAACACTGAAGCTTTCTTT. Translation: CASSQMNTEAFF.

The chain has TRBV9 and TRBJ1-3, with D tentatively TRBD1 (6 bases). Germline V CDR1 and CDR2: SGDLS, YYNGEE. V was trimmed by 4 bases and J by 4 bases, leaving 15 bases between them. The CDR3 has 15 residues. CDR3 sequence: CASSTSPGAGNTIYF. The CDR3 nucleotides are TGTGCCAGCAGCACATCTCCAGGGGCGGGAAACACCATATATTTT.

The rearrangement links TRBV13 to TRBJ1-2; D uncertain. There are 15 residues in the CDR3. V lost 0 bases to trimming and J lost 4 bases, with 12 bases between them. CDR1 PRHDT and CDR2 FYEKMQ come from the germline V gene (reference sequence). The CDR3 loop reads CASSLGGEVVYGYTF. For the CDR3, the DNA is TGTGCCAGCAGCTTAGGCGGAGAAGTAGTCTATGGCTACACCTTC.

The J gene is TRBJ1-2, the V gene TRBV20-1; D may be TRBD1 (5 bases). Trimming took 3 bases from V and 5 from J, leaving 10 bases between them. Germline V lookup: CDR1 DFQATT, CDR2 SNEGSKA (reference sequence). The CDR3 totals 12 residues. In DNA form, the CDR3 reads TGCAGTGCTAGTGAGGGGCCTTATGGCTACACCTTC. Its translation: CSASEGPYGYTF.

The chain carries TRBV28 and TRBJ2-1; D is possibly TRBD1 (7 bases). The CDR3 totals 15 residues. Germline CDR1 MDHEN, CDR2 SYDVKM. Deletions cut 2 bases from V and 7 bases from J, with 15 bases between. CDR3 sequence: CASSLGGGSWNEQFF. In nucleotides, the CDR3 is TGTGCCAGCAGTTTAGGAGGGGGCTCTTGGAATGAGCAGTTCTTC. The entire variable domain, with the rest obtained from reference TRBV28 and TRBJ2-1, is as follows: DVKVTQSSRYLVKRTGEKVFLECVQDMDHENMFWYRQDPGLGLRLIYFSYDVKMKEKGDIPEGYSVSREKKERFSLILESASTNQTSMYLCASSLGGGSWNEQFFGPGTRLTVL.

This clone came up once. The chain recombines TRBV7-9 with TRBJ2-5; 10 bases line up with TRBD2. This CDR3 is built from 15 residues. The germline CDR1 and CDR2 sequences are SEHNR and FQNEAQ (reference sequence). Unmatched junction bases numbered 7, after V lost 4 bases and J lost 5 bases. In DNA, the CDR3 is TGTGCCAGCAGCTCCGCTAGCGGGAGTCGGGAGACCCAGTACTTC. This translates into CASSSASGSRETQYF. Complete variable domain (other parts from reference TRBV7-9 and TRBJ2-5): DTGVSQNPRHKITKRGQNVTFRCDPISEHNRLYWYRQTLGQGPEFLTYFQNEAQLEKSRLLSDRFSAERPKGSFSTLEIQRTEQGDSAMYLCASSSASGSRETQYFGPGTRLLVL.

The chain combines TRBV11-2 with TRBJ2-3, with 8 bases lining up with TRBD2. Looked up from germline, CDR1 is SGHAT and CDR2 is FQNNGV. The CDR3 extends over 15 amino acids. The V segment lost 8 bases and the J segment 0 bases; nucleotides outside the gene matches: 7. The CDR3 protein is CASHRRGASTDTQYF. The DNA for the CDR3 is TGTGCCAGCCACCGGCGGGGGGCCAGCACAGATACGCAGTATTTT.

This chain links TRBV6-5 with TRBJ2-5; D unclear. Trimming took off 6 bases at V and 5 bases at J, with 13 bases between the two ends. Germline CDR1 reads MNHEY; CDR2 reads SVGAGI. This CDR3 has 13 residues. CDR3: CASSWTERETQYF. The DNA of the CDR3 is TGTGCCAGCAGCTGGACGGAGAGGGAGACCCAGTACTTC.

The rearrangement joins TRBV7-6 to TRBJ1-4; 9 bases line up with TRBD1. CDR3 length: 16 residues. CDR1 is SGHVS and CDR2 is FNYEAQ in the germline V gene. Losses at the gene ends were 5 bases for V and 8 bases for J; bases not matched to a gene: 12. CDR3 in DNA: TGTGCCAGCAGCGCGATCGAGGACAGGGGTCGGGAAAAACTGTTTTTT. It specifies CASSAIEDRGREKLFF.

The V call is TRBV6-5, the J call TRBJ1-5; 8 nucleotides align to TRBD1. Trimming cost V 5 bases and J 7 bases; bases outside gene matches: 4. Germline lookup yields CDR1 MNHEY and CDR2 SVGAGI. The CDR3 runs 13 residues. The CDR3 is CASSQGARQPQHF. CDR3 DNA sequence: TGTGCCAGCAGTCAGGGGGCCCGGCAGCCCCAGCATTTT.

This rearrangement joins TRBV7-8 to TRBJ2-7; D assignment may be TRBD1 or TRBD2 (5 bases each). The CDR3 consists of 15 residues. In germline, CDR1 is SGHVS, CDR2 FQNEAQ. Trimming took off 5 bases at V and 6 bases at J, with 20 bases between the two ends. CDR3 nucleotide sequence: TGTGCCAGCAGCACCTCAGCGGCTGGGGGTCGCGAGCAGTACTTC. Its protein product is CASSTSAAGGREQYF.

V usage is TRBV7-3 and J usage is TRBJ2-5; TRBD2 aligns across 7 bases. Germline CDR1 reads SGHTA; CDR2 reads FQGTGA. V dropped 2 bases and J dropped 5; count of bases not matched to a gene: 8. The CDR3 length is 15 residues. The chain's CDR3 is CASSLGGGKTETQYF. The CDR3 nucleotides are TGTGCCAGCAGCTTAGGGGGAGGGAAGACGGAGACCCAGTACTTC.

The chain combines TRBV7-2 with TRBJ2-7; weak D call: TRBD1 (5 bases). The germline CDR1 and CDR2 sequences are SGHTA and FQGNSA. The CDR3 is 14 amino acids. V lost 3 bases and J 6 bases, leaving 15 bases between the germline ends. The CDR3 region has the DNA TGTGCCAGCAGCTTCTCTTCGGGTGGGGCCGAGCAGTACTTC. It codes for CASSFSSGGAEQYF. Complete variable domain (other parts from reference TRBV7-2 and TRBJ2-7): GAGVSQSPSNKVTEKGKDVELRCDPISGHTALYWYRQSLGQGLEFLIYFQGNSAPDKSGLPSDRFSAERTGGSVSTLTIQRTQQEDSAVYLCASSFSSGGAEQYFGPGTRLTVT.

Here the CDR3 reads CASSSVGRELFF. The CDR3 DNA is TGTGCCAGCAGTAGTGTAGGACGGGAGCTGTTTTTT. The rearrangement uses TRBV6-2 or TRBV6-3 and TRBJ2-2; D remains ambiguous. This CDR3 is 12 amino acids long. Trimming stripped 5 bases from V and 9 bases from J, with 10 bases between. The germline gives CDR1 MNHEY, CDR2 SVGEGT.